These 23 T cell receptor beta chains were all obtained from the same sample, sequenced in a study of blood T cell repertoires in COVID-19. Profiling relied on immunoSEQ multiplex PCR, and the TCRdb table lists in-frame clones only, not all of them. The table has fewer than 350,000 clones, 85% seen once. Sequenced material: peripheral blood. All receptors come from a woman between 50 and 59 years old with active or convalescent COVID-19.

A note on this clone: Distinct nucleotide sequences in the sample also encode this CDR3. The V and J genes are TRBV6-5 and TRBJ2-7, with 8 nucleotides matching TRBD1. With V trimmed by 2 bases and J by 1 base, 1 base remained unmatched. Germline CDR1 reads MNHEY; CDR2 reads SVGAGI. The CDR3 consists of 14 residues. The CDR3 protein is CASSYGQGSYEQYF. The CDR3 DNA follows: TGTGCCAGCAGTTACGGACAGGGTTCCTACGAGCAGTACTTC.

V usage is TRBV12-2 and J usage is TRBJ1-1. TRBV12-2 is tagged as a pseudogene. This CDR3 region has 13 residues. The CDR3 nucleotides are TGTGCAAGTCGCTTAGAGCGAAACACTGAAGCTTTCTTT. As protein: CASRLERNTEAFF.

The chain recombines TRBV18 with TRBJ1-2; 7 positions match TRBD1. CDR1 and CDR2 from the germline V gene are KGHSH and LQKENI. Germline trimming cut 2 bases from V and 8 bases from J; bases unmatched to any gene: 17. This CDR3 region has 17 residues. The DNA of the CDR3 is TGTGCCAGCTCACCAGGAAGGGTAAAGGGGGACAGCGGGGGCTACACCTTC. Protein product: CASSPGRVKGDSGGYTF.

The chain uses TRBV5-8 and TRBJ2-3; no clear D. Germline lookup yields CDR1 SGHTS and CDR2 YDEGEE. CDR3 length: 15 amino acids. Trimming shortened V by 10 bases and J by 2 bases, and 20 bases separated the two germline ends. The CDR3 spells CASSLPGLPTDTQYF. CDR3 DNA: TGTGCCTCATCTCTACCTGGGCTTCCCACAGATACGCAGTATTTT.

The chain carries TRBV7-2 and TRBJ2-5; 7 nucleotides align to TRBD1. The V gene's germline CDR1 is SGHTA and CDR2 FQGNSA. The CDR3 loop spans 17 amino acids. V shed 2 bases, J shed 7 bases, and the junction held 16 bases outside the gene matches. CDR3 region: CASSLPRVETGTGTQYF. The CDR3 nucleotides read TGTGCCAGCAGCTTACCAAGAGTAGAGACAGGGACCGGGACCCAGTACTTC.

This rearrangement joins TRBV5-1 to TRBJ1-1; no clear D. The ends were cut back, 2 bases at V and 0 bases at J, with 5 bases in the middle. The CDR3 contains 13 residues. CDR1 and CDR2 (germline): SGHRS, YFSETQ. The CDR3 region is CASSFLLNTEAFF. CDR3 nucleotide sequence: TGCGCCAGCAGCTTTCTATTGAACACTGAAGCTTTCTTT.

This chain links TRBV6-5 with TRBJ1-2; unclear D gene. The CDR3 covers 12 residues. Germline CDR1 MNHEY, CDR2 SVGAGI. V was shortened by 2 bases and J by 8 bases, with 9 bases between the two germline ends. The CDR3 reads CASSYMSGGYTF. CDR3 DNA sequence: TGTGCCAGCAGTTACATGTCGGGGGGCTACACCTTC.

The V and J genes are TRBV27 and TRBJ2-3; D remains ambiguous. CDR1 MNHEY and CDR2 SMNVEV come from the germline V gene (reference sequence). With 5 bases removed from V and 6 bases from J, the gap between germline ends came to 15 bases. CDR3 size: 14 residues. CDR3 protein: CASSPMGAVDTQYF. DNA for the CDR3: TGTGCCAGCAGTCCCATGGGCGCAGTGGATACGCAGTATTTT.

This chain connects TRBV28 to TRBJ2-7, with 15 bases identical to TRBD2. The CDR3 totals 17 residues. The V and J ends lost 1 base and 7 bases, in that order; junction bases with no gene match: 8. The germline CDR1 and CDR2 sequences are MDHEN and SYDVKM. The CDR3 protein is CASSLSGLAGGLTEQYF. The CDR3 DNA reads TGTGCCAGCAGTTTATCGGGACTAGCGGGAGGCCTGACGGAGCAGTACTTC.

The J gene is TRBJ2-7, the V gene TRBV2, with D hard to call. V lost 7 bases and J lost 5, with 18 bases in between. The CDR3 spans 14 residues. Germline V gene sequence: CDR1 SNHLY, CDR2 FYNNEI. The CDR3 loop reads CASMSTPVPDEQYF. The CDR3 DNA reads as TGTGCCAGCATGTCCACTCCTGTACCCGACGAGCAGTACTTC. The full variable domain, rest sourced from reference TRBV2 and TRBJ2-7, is EPEVTQTPSHQVTQMGQEVILRCVPISNHLYFYWYRQILGQKVEFLVSFYNNEISEKSEIFDDQFSVERPDGSNFTLKIRSTKLEDSAMYFCASMSTPVPDEQYFGPGTRLTVT.

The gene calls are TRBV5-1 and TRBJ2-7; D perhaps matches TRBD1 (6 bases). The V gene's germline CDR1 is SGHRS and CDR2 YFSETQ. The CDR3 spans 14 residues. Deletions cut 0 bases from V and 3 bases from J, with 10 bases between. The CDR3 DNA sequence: TGCGCCAGCAGCTTGGGCTTCAGGGGCTACGAGCAGTACTTC. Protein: CASSLGFRGYEQYF.

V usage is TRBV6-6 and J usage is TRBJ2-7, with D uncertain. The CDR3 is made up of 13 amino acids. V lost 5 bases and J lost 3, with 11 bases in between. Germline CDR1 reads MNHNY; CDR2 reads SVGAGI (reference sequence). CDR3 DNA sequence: TGTGCCAGCAGTCGGACGGCTAGCTACGAGCAGTACTTC. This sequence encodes CASSRTASYEQYF.

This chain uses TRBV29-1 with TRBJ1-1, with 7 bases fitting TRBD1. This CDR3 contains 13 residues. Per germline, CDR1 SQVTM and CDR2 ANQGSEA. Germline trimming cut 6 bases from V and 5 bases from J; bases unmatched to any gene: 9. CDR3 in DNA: TGCAGCGTGCGAGACAGGGTTAGAACTGAAGCTTTCTTT. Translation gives CSVRDRVRTEAFF.

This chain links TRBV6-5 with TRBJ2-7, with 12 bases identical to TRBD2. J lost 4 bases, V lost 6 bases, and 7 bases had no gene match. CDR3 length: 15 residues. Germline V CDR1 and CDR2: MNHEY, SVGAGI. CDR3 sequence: CASSVGTSGPYEQYF. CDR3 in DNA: TGTGCCAGCAGCGTGGGGACTAGCGGGCCGTACGAGCAGTACTTC.

The CDR3 is CASSLRDRDYEQYF. CDR3 DNA sequence: TGTGCCAGCAGCCTCCGGGACAGAGACTACGAGCAGTACTTC. V usage is TRBV9 and J usage is TRBJ2-7, with TRBD1 identical over 7 bases. This CDR3 has 14 residues. Germline trimming cut 4 bases from V and 3 bases from J; bases unmatched to any gene: 7. Germline values: CDR1 SGDLS, CDR2 YYNGEE.

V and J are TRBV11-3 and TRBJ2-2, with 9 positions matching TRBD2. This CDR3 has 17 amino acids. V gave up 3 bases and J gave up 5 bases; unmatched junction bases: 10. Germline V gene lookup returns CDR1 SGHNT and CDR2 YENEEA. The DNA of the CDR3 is TGTGCCAGCAGCTTGAGCCTCATAGCGGGAGAGACCGGGGAGCTGTTTTTT. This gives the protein CASSLSLIAGETGELFF.

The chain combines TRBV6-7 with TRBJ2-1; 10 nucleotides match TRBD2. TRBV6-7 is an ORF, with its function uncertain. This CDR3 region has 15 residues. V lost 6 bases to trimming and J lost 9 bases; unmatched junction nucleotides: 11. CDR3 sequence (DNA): TGTGCCAGCAGCCGACCTAGCGGGAGCGATGGTGAGCAGTTCTTC. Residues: CASSRPSGSDGEQFF.

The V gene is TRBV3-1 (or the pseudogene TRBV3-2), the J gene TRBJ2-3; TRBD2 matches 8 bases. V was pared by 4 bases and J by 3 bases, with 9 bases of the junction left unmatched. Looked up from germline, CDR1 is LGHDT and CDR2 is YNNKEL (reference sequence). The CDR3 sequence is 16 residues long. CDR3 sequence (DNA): TGTGCCAGCAGCCCCAAGCGGGAGCATTCAACAGATACGCAGTATTTT. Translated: CASSPKREHSTDTQYF.

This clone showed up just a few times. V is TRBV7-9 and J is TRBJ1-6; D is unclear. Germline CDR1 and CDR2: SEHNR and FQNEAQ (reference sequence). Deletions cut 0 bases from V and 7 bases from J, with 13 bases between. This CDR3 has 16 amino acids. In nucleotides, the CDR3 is TGTGCCAGCAGCTTAGCGCCTTTAACGGTGAATTCACCCCTCCACTTT. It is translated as CASSLAPLTVNSPLHF. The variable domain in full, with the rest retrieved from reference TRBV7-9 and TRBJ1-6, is DTGVSQNPRHKITKRGQNVTFRCDPISEHNRLYWYRQTLGQGPEFLTYFQNEAQLEKSRLLSDRFSAERPKGSFSTLEIQRTEQGDSAMYLCASSLAPLTVNSPLHFGNGTRLTVT.

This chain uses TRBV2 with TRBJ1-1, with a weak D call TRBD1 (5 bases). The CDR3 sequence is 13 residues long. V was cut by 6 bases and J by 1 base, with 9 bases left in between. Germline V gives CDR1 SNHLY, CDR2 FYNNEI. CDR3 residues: CASRGDWNTEAFF. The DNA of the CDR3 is TGTGCCAGCAGGGGGGACTGGAACACTGAAGCTTTCTTT.

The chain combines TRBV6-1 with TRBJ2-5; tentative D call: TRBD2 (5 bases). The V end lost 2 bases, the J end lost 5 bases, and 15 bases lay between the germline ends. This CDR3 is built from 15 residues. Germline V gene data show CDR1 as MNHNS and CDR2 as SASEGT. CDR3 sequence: CASSETAARFETQYF. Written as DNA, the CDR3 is TGTGCCAGCAGTGAAACAGCGGCCAGGTTTGAGACCCAGTACTTC.

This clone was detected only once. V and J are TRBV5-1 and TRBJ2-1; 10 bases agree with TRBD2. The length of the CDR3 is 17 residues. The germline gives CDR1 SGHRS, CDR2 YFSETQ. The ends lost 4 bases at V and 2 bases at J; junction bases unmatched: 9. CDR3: CASSTKIGLAAYNEQFF. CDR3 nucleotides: TGCGCCAGCAGCACTAAAATCGGACTAGCGGCCTACAATGAGCAGTTCTTC. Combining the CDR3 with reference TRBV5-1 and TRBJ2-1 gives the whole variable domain KAGVTQTPRYLIKTRGQQVTLSCSPISGHRSVSWYQQTPGQGLQFLFEYFSETQRNKGNFPGRFSGRQFSNSRSEMNVSTLELGDSALYLCASSTKIGLAAYNEQFFGPGTRLTVL.

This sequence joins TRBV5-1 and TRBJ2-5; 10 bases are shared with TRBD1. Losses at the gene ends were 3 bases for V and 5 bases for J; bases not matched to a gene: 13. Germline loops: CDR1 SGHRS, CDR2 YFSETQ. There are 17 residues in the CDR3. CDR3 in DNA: TGCGCCAGCAGCTGGGGACAGGGGAATTCCTGGGGGGAGACCCAGTACTTC. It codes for CASSWGQGNSWGETQYF.